These 3 T cell receptor beta chains originate from one sample sequenced in a study of blood T cells in healthy people across ages. With a J-beta primer mix and a sample-barcoded 5' primer, a second PCR ran about 6 to 11 cycles. MiXCR was run by TCRdb on the 5' RACE reads, yielding one entry per CDR3 protein. The data contain 500,000 to 550,000 distinct CDR3 sequences, less than 25% of them singletons. A further study also used this sample, focusing on T cells of mothers and their children.

The specimen sequenced was blood. Receptors were obtained from a boy aged 5-17 years in good health.

This chain connects TRBV28 to TRBJ2-7, with a tentative D call TRBD1 (5 bases). Germline CDR1 and CDR2: MDHEN and SYDVKM. The V gene lost 2 bases and the J gene lost 12 bases, with 11 bases spanning the gap. This CDR3 has 11 amino acids. The CDR3 here is CASSLGQGAYF. CDR3 nucleotide sequence: TGTGCCAGCAGTTTAGGGCAGGGTGCGTACTTC.

This clonotype was seen a handful of times. This rearrangement joins TRBV7-2 to TRBJ2-5, with D perhaps matching TRBD2 (5 bases). The CDR3 sequence is 14 residues long. From germline, CDR1 is SGHTA and CDR2 FQGNSA. Between the trimmed V and J ends, which lost 3 bases and 5 bases, there was a span of 13 bases. CDR3 DNA sequence: TGTGCCAGCAGCTTCGGGGTCGCTGGTGAGACCCAGTACTTC. Protein: CASSFGVAGETQYF.

This clonotype was picked up a small number of times. J is TRBJ1-5 and V is TRBV7-2; no reliable D call. V was trimmed by 0 bases and J by 3 bases, leaving 6 bases between them. The CDR3 runs to 14 residues. CDR1 and CDR2 (germline): SGHTA, FQGNSA. In DNA form, the CDR3 reads TGTGCCAGCAGCTTAGCACAGCCCAATCAGCCCCAGCATTTT. It codes for CASSLAQPNQPQHF.